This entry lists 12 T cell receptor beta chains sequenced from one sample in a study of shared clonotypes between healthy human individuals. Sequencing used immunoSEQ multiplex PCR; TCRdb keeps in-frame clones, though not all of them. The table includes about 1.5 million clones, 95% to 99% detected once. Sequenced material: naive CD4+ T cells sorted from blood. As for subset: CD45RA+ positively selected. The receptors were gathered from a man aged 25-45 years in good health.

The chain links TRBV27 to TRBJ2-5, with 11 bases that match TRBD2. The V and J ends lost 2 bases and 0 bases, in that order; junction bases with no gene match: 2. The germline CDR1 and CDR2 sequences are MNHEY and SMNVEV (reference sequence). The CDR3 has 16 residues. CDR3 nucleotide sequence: TGTGCCAGCAGTTTAAGACTAGCGGGATACCAAGAGACCCAGTACTTC. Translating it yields CASSLRLAGYQETQYF.

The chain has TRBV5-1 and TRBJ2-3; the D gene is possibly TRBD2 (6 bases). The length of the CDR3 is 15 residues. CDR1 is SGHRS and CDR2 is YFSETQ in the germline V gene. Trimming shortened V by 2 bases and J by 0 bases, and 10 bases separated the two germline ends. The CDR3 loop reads CASSFSGASTDTQYF. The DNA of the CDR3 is TGCGCCAGCAGCTTTAGCGGAGCTAGCACAGATACGCAGTATTTT. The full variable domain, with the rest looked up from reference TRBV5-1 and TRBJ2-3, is KAGVTQTPRYLIKTRGQQVTLSCSPISGHRSVSWYQQTPGQGLQFLFEYFSETQRNKGNFPGRFSGRQFSNSRSEMNVSTLELGDSALYLCASSFSGASTDTQYFGPGTRLTVL.

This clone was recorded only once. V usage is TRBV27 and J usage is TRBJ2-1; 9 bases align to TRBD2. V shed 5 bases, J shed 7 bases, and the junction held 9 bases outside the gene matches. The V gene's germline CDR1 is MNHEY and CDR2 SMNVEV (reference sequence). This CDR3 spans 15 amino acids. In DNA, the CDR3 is TGTGCCAGCAGTCCGCGACTAGCGGAGGGGAATGAGCAGTTCTTC. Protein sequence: CASSPRLAEGNEQFF.

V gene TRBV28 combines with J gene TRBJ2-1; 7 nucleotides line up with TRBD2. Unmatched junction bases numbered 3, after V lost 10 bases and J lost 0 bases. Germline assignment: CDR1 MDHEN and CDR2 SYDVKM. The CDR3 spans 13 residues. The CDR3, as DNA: TGTGCCACAGGACTAGACTCCTACAATGAGCAGTTCTTC. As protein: CATGLDSYNEQFF.

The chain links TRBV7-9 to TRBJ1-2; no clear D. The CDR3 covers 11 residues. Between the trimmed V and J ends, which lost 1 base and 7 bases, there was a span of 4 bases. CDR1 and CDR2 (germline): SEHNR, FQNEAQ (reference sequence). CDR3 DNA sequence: TGTGCCAGCAGCTTAGTCCTTGGCTACACCTTC. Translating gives CASSLVLGYTF.

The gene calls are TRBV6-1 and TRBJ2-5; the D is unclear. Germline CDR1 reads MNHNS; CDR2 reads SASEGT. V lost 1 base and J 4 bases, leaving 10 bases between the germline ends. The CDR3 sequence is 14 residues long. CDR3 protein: CASSEGPGLETQYF. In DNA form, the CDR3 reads TGTGCCAGCAGTGAAGGCCCGGGCCTAGAGACCCAGTACTTC.

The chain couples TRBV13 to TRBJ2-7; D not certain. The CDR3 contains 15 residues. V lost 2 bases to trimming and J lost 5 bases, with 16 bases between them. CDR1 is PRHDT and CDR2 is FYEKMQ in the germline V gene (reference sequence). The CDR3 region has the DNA TGTGCCAGCAGCTTATATCGATCAGGCATCCACGAGCAGTACTTC. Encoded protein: CASSLYRSGIHEQYF.

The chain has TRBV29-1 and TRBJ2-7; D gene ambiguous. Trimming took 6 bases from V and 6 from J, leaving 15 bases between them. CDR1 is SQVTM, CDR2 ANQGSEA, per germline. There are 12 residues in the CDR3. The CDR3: CSVAGFQVEQYF. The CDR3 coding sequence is TGCAGCGTCGCTGGCTTTCAGGTCGAGCAGTACTTC.

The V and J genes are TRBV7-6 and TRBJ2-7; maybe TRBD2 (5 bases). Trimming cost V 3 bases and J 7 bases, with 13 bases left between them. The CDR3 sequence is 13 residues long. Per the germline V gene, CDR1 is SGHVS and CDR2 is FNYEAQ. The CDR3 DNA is TGTGCCAGCAGCTTTAGCGCTCCGGGGGAGCAGTACTTC. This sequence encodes CASSFSAPGEQYF.

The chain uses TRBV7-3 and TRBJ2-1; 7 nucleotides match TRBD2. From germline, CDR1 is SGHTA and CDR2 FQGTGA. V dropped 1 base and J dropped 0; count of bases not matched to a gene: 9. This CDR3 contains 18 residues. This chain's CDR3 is CASSLRGVAGNSYNEQFF. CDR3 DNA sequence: TGTGCCAGCAGCTTAAGGGGTGTAGCGGGTAACTCCTACAATGAGCAGTTCTTC.

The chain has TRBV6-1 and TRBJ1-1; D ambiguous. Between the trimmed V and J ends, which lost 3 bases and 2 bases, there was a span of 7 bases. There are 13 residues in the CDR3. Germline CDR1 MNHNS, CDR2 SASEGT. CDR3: CASSDRPNTEAFF. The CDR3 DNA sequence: TGTGCCAGCAGTGACAGACCCAACACTGAAGCTTTCTTT.

Written as DNA, the CDR3 is TGTGCCACCAGCAGCAGACTAGCGGGGAGCTCCTACGAGCAGTACTTC. It specifies CATSSRLAGSSYEQYF. The chain joins TRBV15 to TRBJ2-7; 11 bases fit TRBD2. J was trimmed by 0 bases and V by 3 bases; bases with no gene match: 4. Looked up from germline, CDR1 is LNHNV and CDR2 is YYDKDF (reference sequence). The CDR3 has 16 amino acids.